Reported below is one T cell receptor (beta chain). This sample is part of a study of blood T cell repertoires in COVID-19. Ages ranged from about 18 to 89 years, with residence in around 24 US areas. Which cohort a participant joined came from the clinical history participants gave. Individuals in the exposed group had encountered a COVID-19 case within 2 weeks preceding study entry. J gave up 9 bases and V 3 bases, and 10 bases lay outside the gene matches. This CDR3 contains 15 residues. Germline loops: CDR1 MGHRA, CDR2 YSYEKL. Methods used by the authors: Amplified reference gene primers provided the basis for estimating nucleated cell counts. Produced via immunoSEQ multiplex PCR; TCRdb's table is partial and in-frame only. Clone size and V and J calls were adopted from that table, with D and trimming inferred from the DNA. The data hold 250,000 or so clones, with 80% to 90% observed a single time.

The sequence came from a woman between 25 and 40 years old who had been exposed to COVID-19. The chain has TRBV4-1 and TRBJ2-5, with TRBD2 matching 10 bases. What was sequenced was PBMCs or T cells enriched from blood (not recorded which). CDR3 sequence: CASSHRNGTSGAQYF. The CDR3 nucleotides are TGCGCCAGCAGCCATCGGAACGGTACTAGCGGGGCCCAGTACTTC.